The clone carrying this T cell receptor (beta chain) was seen only a few times. The sample is drawn from a study of OX40 agonist ivuxolimab in advanced cancers. Across the whole study: Intravenous ivuxolimab was administered to patients every 2 weeks at 0.01 to 10 mg/kg.

V was trimmed by 4 bases and J by 2 bases, leaving 5 bases between them. Germline assignment: CDR1 ENHRY and CDR2 SYGVKD. The CDR3 covers 12 residues. Some clones are missing from TCRdb's copy, which holds only in-frame ones; the method was immunoSEQ multiplex PCR. The sample records approximately 65,000 clones, approximately 89% being singletons. V usage is TRBV10-3 and J usage is TRBJ1-2, with D tentatively TRBD1 (5 bases). The sequences come from CD4+ or CD8+ T cells sorted from blood, collected in a trial of the OX40 agonist ivuxolimab. The source of this sequence is an adult with an advanced solid tumor such as melanoma, head and neck, liver or kidney cancer. The CDR3 reads CAISGGNYGYTF. CDR3 sequence (DNA): TGTGCCATCAGTGGGGGGAACTATGGCTACACCTTC.